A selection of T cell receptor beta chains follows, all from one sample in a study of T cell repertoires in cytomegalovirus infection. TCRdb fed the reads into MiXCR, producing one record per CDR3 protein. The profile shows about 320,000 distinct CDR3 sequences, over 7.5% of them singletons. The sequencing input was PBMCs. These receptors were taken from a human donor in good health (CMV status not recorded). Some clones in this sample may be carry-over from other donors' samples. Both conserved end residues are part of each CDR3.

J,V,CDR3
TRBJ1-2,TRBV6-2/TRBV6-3,CASSAAPGRTANYGYTF
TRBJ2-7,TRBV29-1,CSVVAGVYEQYF
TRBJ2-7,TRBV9,CASSPRGALAGGPSYEQYF
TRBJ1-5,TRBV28,CASSLNRERGQPQHF
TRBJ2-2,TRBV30,CACGSDTNTGELFF
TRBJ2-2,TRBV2,CASRRLTGELFF
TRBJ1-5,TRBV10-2,CASSESTLVSNQPQHF
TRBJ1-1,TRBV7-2,CASSFGKNTEAFF
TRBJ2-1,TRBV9,CASSVALKGEQFF
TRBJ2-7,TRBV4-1,CASSQEAGQGFYEQYF
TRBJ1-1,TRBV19,CASSWDRGPGTEAFF
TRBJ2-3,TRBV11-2,CASSLDPLAGGPTQYF
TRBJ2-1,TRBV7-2,CASSSFGGGIYNEQFF
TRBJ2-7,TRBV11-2,CASSLVSSGGAKSYEQYF
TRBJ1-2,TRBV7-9,CASSLGDRDGYTF
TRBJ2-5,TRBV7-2,CASSPRITTQETQYF
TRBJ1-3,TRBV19,CASSIIQGERGNTIYF